The clone carrying this T cell receptor beta chain was seen more than once but under ten times. This entry is derived from a study of T cells after yellow fever vaccination. Trimming took 4 bases from V and 2 from J; bases not matched to a gene: 6. The CDR3 totals 16 residues. Germline V gene data show CDR1 as SGHRS and CDR2 as YFSETQ. Via MiXCR, TCRdb re-called the 5' RACE reads, giving one row per CDR3 protein. This sample has hundreds of thousands of distinct CDR3 sequences, with 10% to 15% found just once. The chain carries TRBV5-1 and TRBJ2-7, with TRBD2 matching over 13 bases. Material: PBMCs, obtained on the day of the yellow fever booster vaccination. This clonotype originated in a man aged 25 to 40 who received the YFV17D yellow fever vaccine. CDR3 coding DNA: TGCGCCAGCAGCCAAGGGACTAGCGGGAAAACCTACGAGCAGTACTTC. Protein product: CASSQGTSGKTYEQYF.